This T cell receptor beta chain stems from a study of shared clonotypes between healthy human individuals. This CDR3 contains 15 residues. Germline V gene sequence: CDR1 SGHDN, CDR2 FVKESK. The V and J ends lost 0 bases and 2 bases respectively, with 11 bases between them. Clones were sequenced by immunoSEQ multiplex PCR, and TCRdb holds only the in-frame ones, with some missing. The sample consists of about 230,000 clones, over 50% of them appearing once. The receptor was isolated from a man aged 25-40 years in good health. The chain joins TRBV14 to TRBJ2-7; maybe TRBD2 (5 bases). Sequenced sample: memory CD4+ T cells sorted from blood. Stated subset: CD45RA-negative fraction. The chain's CDR3 is CASSQDRGGTYEQYF. CDR3 DNA: TGTGCCAGCAGCCAAGACCGGGGTGGCACCTACGAGCAGTACTTC.